This TCR beta chain was found in a study of CD8+ T cells in alopecia areata. Across the whole study: Treated individuals took tofacitinib by mouth, 5 to 10 mg twice daily.

The CDR3 extends over 12 amino acids. Germline V CDR1 and CDR2: SQVTM, ANQGSEA. Trimming left V 5 bases short and J 5 bases short, with 11 bases between. RNA extraction and reverse transcription yielded cDNA as sequencing template. Clones were read by immunoSEQ multiplex PCR, and TCRdb kept only the in-frame ones, dropping some. Here the sample spans 170,000 or so clones, 50% to 60% being singletons. This clone occurred a few times. Sample: CD4+ T cells sorted from blood, taken at week 0. V usage is TRBV29-1 and J usage is TRBJ2-3, with D tentatively TRBD2 (6 bases). This TCR was sampled from a human donor with alopecia areata. This CDR3 reads CSVRGRGDTQYF. The CDR3 nucleotides are TGCAGCGTTCGTGGGCGGGGAGATACGCAGTATTTT.